The T cell receptor (beta chain) described here comes from a study of T cell clusters in autoimmune cytopenias. TRB was amplified from 250 ng of peripheral blood genomic DNA per sample. Regarding this clonotype: As yet, its antigen is unknown.

One tube held mixed TRB-A and TRB-B primer pools for touch-down PCR. TCRdb reprocessed the multiplex PCR reads and reports one entry per CDR3 protein, with no DNA. The sample table includes about 15,000 distinct CDR3 sequences. Findings and caveats of the study: The T cell clusters were defined only in silico, without experimental functional validation. Clustering suggested that physiological T cell clusters were missing in primary autoimmune cytopenia patients.

The receptor was derived from a human donor with an autoimmune cytopenia or autoimmune hepatitis (not recorded which). Sequencing was done on a sample of peripheral blood.

This chain's CDR3 is CASSQDRDEQYF. The chain carries TRBV13 and TRBJ2-7; there is no DNA to check the TCRdb D call of TRBD1. There are 12 residues in the CDR3. Looked up from germline, CDR1 is PRHDT and CDR2 is FYEKMQ (reference sequence).